This T cell receptor (beta chain) emerged from a study of OX40 agonist ivuxolimab in advanced cancers. Study summary: Patients received the agonistic anti-OX40 (CD134) antibody ivuxolimab. Study outcomes and limitations: Among some nonresponders, normalized T-cell clonal expansion was also low. Both blood CD4+ and CD8+ T cells showed clonal growth by week 6 at 0.1 to 3.0 mg/kg. Mean expanded clone counts were higher in CD8+ than CD4+ T cells.

Trimming took off 5 bases at V and 0 bases at J, with 10 bases between the two ends. The CDR3 has 14 residues. Germline V gene sequence: CDR1 SGHAT, CDR2 FQDESV (reference sequence). Remarks on this clone: Antigen: not known.

Data came from immunoSEQ multiplex PCR; TCRdb stores just in-frame clones and leaves some out. The data contain 30,000 or so clones, about nine tenths of them singletons. The receptor was isolated from an adult with an advanced solid tumor such as melanoma, head and neck, liver or kidney cancer. The chain recombines TRBV11-1 with TRBJ2-5; weak D call: TRBD2 (6 bases). The sequencing here drew on CD4+ or CD8+ T cells sorted from blood, taken in a trial of the OX40 agonist ivuxolimab. The CDR3 DNA reads TGTGCCAGCAGCCGGGCGGGGTACCAAGAGACCCAGTACTTC. This codes for CASSRAGYQETQYF.